Following are 2 T cell receptor beta chains from one sample sequenced in a study of T cells after posttransplantation cyclophosphamide. TCRdb's table, derived via immunoSEQ multiplex PCR, lists solely in-frame clones and lacks some. There are about 36,000 clones in the sample, none observed a single time. The sample was PBMCs. These receptors came from a girl aged 5-17 years in good health, CMV-negative, and a related stem cell transplant donor.

At least ten counts were recorded for this clone. V is TRBV29-1 and J is TRBJ1-2; D possibly corresponds to TRBD1 (5 bases). The germline V and J ends were trimmed by 3 bases and 5 bases, with 13 bases remaining between them. CDR3 length equals 13 residues. CDR1 and CDR2 from the germline V gene are SQVTM and ANQGSEA. DNA of the CDR3: TGCAGCGTTGATGCGGCGGGGGTGTATGGCTACACCTTC. Its translation: CSVDAAGVYGYTF.

This clone has ten or more counts. The V call is TRBV7-9, the J call TRBJ1-5; 7 nucleotides match TRBD1. Trimming at V came to 2 bases and at J to 3 bases, leaving 4 bases not matched to a gene. CDR3 length: 15 amino acids. Germline V gives CDR1 SEHNR, CDR2 FQNEAQ (reference sequence). The CDR3: CASSLSGGYNQPQHF. The CDR3 DNA follows: TGTGCCAGCAGCTTATCAGGGGGTTACAATCAGCCCCAGCATTTT.